This is a list of T cell receptor beta chains from one sample in a study of cytomegalovirus exposure and HLA in healthy donors. Sequencing used immunoSEQ multiplex PCR; TCRdb keeps in-frame clones, though not all of them. Of 120,000 to 150,000 clones listed, about four fifths are singletons. Sequencing input: PBMCs. The receptor source for this set is a woman aged 40-49 years in good health and CMV-seropositive. The CDR3 runs from the conserved cysteine through the conserved F or W. D genes are given only for firm matches. Size tells how often a clone was seen (once, few, many) or the class of an expanded clone, and some rows leave it out.

>TRBD2|TRBJ2-1|TRBV7-9|.
TGTGCCAGCAGCCCTAGCGGGGGGGGGCACAATGAGCAGTTCTTC
CASSPSGGGHNEQFF
>.|TRBJ2-7|TRBV18|once
TGTGCCAGCTCACGACAGGCCACCTACGAGCAGTACTTC
CASSRQATYEQYF
>.|TRBJ2-3|TRBV29-1|once
TGCAGCGTTGAACGAGGGACTAGCACAGATACGCAGTATTTT
CSVERGTSTDTQYF
>.|TRBJ2-3|TRBV4-3|.
TGCGCCAGTCCCTGGAGGCATATGGGGACAGATACGCAGTATTTT
CASPWRHMGTDTQYF
>.|TRBJ1-1|TRBV7-9|.
TGTTCCAGCATTAGTGAGGGGACAGAAGCTTTCTTT
CSSISEGTEAFF
>.|TRBJ1-2|TRBV7-2|.
TGTGCCAGCAGCGCCGGAGCTAACTATGGCTACACCTTC
CASSAGANYGYTF
>.|TRBJ2-1|TRBV19|.
TGTGCCAGTAGTTTGGGGGCAGGTGAGCAGTTCTTC
CASSLGAGEQFF
>.|TRBJ2-7|TRBV7-6|.
TGTGCCAGCAGCTTGGACAGCAGAAACCAAATTTTATACGAGCAGTACTTC
CASSLDSRNQILYEQYF
>.|TRBJ1-4|TRBV19|once
TGTGCCAGTAGTGCCCAGGGAGGAACTAATGAAAAACTGTTTTTT
CASSAQGGTNEKLFF
>.|TRBJ1-1|TRBV28|.
TGTGCCAGCAGTTTAATTCCACTGACAGCTCCGAACACTGAAGCTTTCTTT
CASSLIPLTAPNTEAFF
>.|TRBJ2-5|TRBV5-4|.
TGTGCCAGCAGCCCCCCCACTCGAGAGACCCAGTACTTC
CASSPPTRETQYF
>.|TRBJ2-6|TRBV7-2|.
TGTGCCACAGGGGAGGGGAGCTCTGGGGCCAACGTCCTGACTTTC
CATGEGSSGANVLTF
>.|TRBJ2-3|TRBV7-6|.
TGTGCCAGCAGCCCCCGCTACACAGATACGCAGTATTTT
CASSPRYTDTQYF
>TRBD2|TRBJ2-7|TRBV5-6|.
TGTGCCAGCAGCTTGGAGGCGGGGGGGCCCCTTGTAAACGAGCAGTACTTC
CASSLEAGGPLVNEQYF
>TRBD1|TRBJ2-5|TRBV7-3|once
TGTGCCAGCAGCTCAACAGGGGGCCCCCAAGAGACCCAGTACTTC
CASSSTGGPQETQYF
>.|TRBJ1-2|TRBV13|.
TGTGCCAGCAGCTTACTCGCGGAGGCCGGCTATGGCTACACCTTC
CASSLLAEAGYGYTF
>TRBD1|TRBJ1-5|TRBV28|.
TGTGCCAGCAGTTCAACCCCACGGCAGGGGGAGTTCGAGGGCAATCAGCCCCAGCATTTT
CASSSTPRQGEFEGNQPQHF
>.|TRBJ2-1|TRBV12-5|once
TGTGCTAGTGGTACTACAGGGACGCAGTTCTTC
CASGTTGTQFF
>.|TRBJ2-6|TRBV7-8|.
TGTGCCAGCAGCTGGAAAGGACAGTCTGGGGCCAACGTCCTGACTTTC
CASSWKGQSGANVLTF
>.|TRBJ2-1|TRBV6-1|.
TGTGCCAGCAGTGAACGGTACAATGAGCAGTTCTTC
CASSERYNEQFF
>TRBD1|TRBJ2-7|TRBV28|.
TGTGCCAGCAGAACTACAGGGGTCCTATACGAGCAGTACTTC
CASRTTGVLYEQYF
>TRBD1|TRBJ1-4|TRBV4-2|few
TGTGCCAGCAGCTCACCCGGGACAGGGGATGAAAAACTGTTTTTT
CASSSPGTGDEKLFF
>TRBD2|TRBJ2-5|TRBV6-5|.
TGTGCCAGCAGTTACGGAGCGGGGGGACGAGAGACCCAGTACTTC
CASSYGAGGRETQYF
>.|TRBJ1-5|TRBV4-3|few
TGCGCCAGCAGCCCACAGTTCGATCAGCCCCAGCATTTT
CASSPQFDQPQHF
>TRBD2|TRBJ2-4|TRBV13|.
TGTGCCAGCAGCTTATCGCTAGCGGGAAACATTCAGTACTTC
CASSLSLAGNIQYF
>.|TRBJ1-5|TRBV2|once
TGTGCCAGCAGTGGTGCACAGGGCTATAGCAATCAGCCCCAGCATTTT
CASSGAQGYSNQPQHF
>.|TRBJ2-5|TRBV2|.
TGTGCCAGCAGTGAACGGTGGGAGACCCAGTACTTC
CASSERWETQYF
>.|TRBJ2-1|TRBV28|.
TGTGCCAGCAGTTTGGTGCCGGCGGGGAATGAGCAGTTCTTC
CASSLVPAGNEQFF
>TRBD1|TRBJ1-1|TRBV5-4|.
TGTGCCAGCAGCCGGGGACAGGGTGGGGCTGAAGCTTTCTTT
CASSRGQGGAEAFF
>TRBD1|TRBJ1-4|TRBV5-4|few
TGTGCCAGCAGCTTGTGGGACAGGGCAGATGATGAGTTTTTT
CASSLWDRADDEFF
>.|TRBJ2-5|TRBV15|.
TGTGCCACCAGCACCCGTCAAGAGACCCAGTACTTC
CATSTRQETQYF
>TRBD2|TRBJ2-1|TRBV25-1|.
TGTGCCAGCAGTGAATCTGGGACTAGCGGTGCTGCTGAGCAGTTCTTC
CASSESGTSGAAEQFF
>.|TRBJ2-7|TRBV4-3|few
TGCGCCAGCAGCCAAGATAGGGTAGGCACAGGGAACCACGAGCAGTACTTC
CASSQDRVGTGNHEQYF
>.|TRBJ1-3|TRBV6-5|.
TGTGCCAGCAACGGTGATGGAAACACCATATATTTT
CASNGDGNTIYF
>TRBD2|TRBJ2-1|TRBV7-7|.
TGTGCTAGCAGCACCGGGACTAGCGTCGACAATGAGCAGTTCTTC
CASSTGTSVDNEQFF
>.|TRBJ2-2|TRBV28|.
TGTGCCAGCGAAGGGGAGGACACCGGGGAGCTGTTTTTT
CASEGEDTGELFF
>.|TRBJ1-2|TRBV7-9|.
TGTGCCAGCAGCTTAGCACGGTCGGGAGGGGGCTACACCTTC
CASSLARSGGGYTF
>.|TRBJ1-1|TRBV5-1|.
TGCGCCAGCAGCCGGGGTGATACAGGGCGGAACACTGAAGCTTTCTTT
CASSRGDTGRNTEAFF
>TRBD1|TRBJ1-4|TRBV9|few
TGTGCCAGCAGCGTACGAGGGGGCTGGGAAAAACTGTTTTTT
CASSVRGGWEKLFF
>TRBD1|TRBJ2-7|TRBV7-2|.
TGTGCCAGCAGCTACTTAACCGGGACAGGGTTTGGTGAGCAGTACTTC
CASSYLTGTGFGEQYF
>.|TRBJ1-1|TRBV9|.
TGTGCCAGCAGCGCCTCGACAGGACGGGTTAACACTGAAGCTTTCTTT
CASSASTGRVNTEAFF